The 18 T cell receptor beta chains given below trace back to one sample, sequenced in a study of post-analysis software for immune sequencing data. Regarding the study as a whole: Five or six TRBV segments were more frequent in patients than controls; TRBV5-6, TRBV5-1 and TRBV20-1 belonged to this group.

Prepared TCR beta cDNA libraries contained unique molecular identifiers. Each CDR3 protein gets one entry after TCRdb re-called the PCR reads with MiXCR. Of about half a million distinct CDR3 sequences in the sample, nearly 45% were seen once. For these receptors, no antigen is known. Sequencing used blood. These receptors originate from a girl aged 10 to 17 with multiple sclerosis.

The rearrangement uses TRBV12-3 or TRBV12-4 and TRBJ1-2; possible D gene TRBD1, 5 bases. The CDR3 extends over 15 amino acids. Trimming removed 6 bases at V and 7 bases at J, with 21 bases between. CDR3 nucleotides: TGTGCCAGCAGCCCGCGCGGGGGAAGGGACTGTGGCTACACCTTC. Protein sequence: CASSPRGGRDCGYTF.

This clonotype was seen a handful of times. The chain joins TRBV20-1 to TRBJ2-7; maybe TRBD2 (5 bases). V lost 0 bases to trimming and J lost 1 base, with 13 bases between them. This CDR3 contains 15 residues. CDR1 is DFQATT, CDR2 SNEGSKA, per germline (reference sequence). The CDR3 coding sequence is TGCAGTGCTAGAGATTCAAATAGGGAGTCCTACGAGCAGTACTTC. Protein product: CSARDSNRESYEQYF.

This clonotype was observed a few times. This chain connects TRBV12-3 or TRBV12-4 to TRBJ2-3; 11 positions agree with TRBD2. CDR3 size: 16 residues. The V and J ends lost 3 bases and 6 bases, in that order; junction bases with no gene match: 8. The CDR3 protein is CASSLLAGGTRDTQYF. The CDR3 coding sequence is TGTGCCAGCAGTTTGCTAGCGGGAGGTACCCGGGATACGCAGTATTTT.

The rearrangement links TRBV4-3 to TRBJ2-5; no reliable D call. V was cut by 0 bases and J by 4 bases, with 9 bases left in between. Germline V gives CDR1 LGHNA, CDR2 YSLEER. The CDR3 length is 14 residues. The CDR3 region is CASSQDRFAETQYF. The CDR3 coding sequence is TGCGCCAGCAGCCAAGACCGGTTCGCAGAGACCCAGTACTTC.

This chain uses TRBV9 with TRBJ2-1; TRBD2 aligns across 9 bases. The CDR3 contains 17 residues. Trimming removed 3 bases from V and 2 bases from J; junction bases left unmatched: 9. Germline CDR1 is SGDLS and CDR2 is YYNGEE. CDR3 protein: CASSARLAEATYNEQFF. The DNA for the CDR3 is TGTGCCAGCAGCGCTAGACTAGCGGAGGCCACCTACAATGAGCAGTTCTTC.

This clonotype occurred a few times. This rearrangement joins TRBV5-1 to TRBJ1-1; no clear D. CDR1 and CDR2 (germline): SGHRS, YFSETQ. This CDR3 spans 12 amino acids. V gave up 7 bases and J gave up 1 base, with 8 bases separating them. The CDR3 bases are TGCGCCAGCCGGGGAGGGAACACTGAAGCTTTCTTT. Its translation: CASRGGNTEAFF.

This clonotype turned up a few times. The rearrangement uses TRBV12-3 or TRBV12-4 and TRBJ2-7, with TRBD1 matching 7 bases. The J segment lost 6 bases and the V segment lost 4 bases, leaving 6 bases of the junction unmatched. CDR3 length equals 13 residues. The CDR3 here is CASSSGGGSEQYF. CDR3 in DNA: TGTGCCAGCAGTTCAGGGGGTGGGTCCGAGCAGTACTTC.

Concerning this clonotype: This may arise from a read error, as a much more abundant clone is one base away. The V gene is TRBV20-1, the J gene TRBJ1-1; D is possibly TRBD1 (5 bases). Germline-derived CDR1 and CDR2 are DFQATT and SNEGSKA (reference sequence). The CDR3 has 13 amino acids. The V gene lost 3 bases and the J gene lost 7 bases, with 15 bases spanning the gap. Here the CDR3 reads CSASLQEYGEAFF. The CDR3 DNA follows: TGCAGTGCTAGTCTACAGGAATACGGTGAAGCTTTCTTT.

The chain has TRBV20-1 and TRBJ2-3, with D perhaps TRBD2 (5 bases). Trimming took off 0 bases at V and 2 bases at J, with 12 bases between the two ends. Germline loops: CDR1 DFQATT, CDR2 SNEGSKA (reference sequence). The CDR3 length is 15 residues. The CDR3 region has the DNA TGCAGTGCTAGAGATTATAAGCGGAACACAGATACGCAGTATTTT. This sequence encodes CSARDYKRNTDTQYF.

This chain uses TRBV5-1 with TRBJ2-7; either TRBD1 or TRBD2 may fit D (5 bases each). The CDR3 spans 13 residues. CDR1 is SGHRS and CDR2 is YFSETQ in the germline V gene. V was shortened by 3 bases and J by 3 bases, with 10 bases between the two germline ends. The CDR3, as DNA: TGCGCCAGCAGCTACCGGGACGGCTACGAGCAGTACTTC. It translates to CASSYRDGYEQYF.

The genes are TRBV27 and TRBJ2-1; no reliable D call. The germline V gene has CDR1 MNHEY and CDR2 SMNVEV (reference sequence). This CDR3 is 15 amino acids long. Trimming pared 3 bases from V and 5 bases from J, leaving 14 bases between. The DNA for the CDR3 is TGTGCCAGCAGTTTCTACTCATCCCGACACAATGAGCAGTTCTTC. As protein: CASSFYSSRHNEQFF.

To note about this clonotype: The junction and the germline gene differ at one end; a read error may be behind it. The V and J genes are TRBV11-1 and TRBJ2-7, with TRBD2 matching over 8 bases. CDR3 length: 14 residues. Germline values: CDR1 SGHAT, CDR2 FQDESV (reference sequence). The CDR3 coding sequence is TGTGCTAGCAGCTTAGGCGGACTAGCCCCGGGGAAGTACTTC. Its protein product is CASSLGGLAPGKYF.

CDR3 DNA sequence: TGCAGTGCCCGGTTAGATCGGGAGGTCCAAGAGACCCAGTACTTC. This gives the protein CSARLDREVQETQYF. The gene calls are TRBV20-1 and TRBJ2-5; 7 bases align to TRBD2. This CDR3 has 15 amino acids. With V trimmed by 6 bases and J by 1 base, 11 bases remained unmatched. Per the germline V gene, CDR1 is DFQATT and CDR2 is SNEGSKA (reference sequence).

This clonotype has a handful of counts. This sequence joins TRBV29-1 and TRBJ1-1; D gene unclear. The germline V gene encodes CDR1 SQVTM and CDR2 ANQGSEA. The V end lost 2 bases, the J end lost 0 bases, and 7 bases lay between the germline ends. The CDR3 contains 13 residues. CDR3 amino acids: CSVEYLVNTEAFF. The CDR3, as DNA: TGCAGCGTTGAATATTTGGTGAACACTGAAGCTTTCTTT.

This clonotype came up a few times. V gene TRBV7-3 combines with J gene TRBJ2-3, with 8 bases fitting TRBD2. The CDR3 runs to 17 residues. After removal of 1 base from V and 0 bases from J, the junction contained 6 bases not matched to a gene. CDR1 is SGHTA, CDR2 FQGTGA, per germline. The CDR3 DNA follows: TGTGCCAGCAGCTTAAGGGGGTCTAGCGGGAGCACAGATACGCAGTATTTT. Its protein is CASSLRGSSGSTDTQYF.

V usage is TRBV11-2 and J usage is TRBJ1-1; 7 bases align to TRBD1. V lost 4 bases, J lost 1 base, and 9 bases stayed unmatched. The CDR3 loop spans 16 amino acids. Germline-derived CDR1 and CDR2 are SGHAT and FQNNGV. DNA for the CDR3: TGTGCCAGCAGCTATCGACAGGGCCAACGGAACACTGAAGCTTTCTTT. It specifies CASSYRQGQRNTEAFF.

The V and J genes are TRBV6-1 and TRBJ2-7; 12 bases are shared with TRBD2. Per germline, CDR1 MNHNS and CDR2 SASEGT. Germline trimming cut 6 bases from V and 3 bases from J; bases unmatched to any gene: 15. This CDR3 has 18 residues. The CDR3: CASSEFLAGGPGNYEQYF. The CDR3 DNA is TGTGCCAGCAGCGAATTTCTAGCGGGAGGGCCAGGGAACTACGAGCAGTACTTC.

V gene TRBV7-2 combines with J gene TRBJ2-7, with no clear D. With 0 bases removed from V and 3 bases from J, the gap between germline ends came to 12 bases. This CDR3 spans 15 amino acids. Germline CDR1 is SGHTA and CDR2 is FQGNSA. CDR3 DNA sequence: TGTGCCAGCAGCTTAGCGCTTGGAAGAGGCTACGAGCAGTACTTC. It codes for CASSLALGRGYEQYF. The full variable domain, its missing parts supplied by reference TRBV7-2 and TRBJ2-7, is GAGVSQSPSNKVTEKGKDVELRCDPISGHTALYWYRQSLGQGLEFLIYFQGNSAPDKSGLPSDRFSAERTGGSVSTLTIQRTQQEDSAVYLCASSLALGRGYEQYFGPGTRLTVT.